This T cell receptor beta chain was identified during a study of CD8+ T cells in alopecia areata. There are 17 residues in the CDR3. Germline V lookup: CDR1 MNHEY, CDR2 SMNVEV (reference sequence). V lost 5 bases to trimming and J lost 4 bases, with 18 bases between them. As the sequencing template, cDNA was produced by extracting RNA and reverse transcribing it. Data came from immunoSEQ multiplex PCR; TCRdb stores just in-frame clones and leaves some out. The profile shows 140,000 to 150,000 clones, approximately 50% of them singletons. The source of this sequence is a human donor with alopecia areata. The specimen comprised CD4+ T cells sorted from blood, sampled at week 0. The V gene is TRBV27, the J gene TRBJ2-6; the D is unclear. The CDR3 bases are TGTGCCAGCAGTGCCCGGGTTTCTATGGCCGGGGCCAACGTCCTGACTTTC. Protein product: CASSARVSMAGANVLTF.